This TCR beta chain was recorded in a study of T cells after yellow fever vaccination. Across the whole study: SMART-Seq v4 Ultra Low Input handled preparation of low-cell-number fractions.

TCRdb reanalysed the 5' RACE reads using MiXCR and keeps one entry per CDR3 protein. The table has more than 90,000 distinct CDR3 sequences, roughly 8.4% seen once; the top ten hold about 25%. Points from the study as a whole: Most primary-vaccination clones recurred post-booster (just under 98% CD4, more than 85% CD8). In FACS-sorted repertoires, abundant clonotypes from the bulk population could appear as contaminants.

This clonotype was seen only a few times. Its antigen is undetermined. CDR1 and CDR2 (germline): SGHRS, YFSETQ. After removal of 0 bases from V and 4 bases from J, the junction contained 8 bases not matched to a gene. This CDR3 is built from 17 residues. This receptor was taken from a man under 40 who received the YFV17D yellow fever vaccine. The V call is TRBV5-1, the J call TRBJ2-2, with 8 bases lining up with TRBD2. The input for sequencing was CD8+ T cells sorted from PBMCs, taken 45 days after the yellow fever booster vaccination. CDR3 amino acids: CASSLASDGRATGELFF. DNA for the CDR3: TGCGCCAGCAGCTTGGCCTCAGACGGGAGGGCCACCGGGGAGCTGTTTTTT.